Following are 23 T cell receptor beta chains from one sample sequenced in a study of read filtering for tumor transcriptome and immune sequencing. From around 440 ng of RNA, a library with molecular barcoded alpha/delta and beta/gamma adaptors was made. MiXCR, run by TCRdb on the reads, gives a single entry per CDR3 protein. This sample has more than 100,000 distinct CDR3 sequences, with around 13% found just once. The material sequenced was a population of CD138-negative cells sorted from bone marrow. The receptors were sampled from a donor over 35 with multiple myeloma.

In its sample, this clonotype was seen many times. The V gene is TRBV20-1, the J gene TRBJ1-1, with a possible D match to TRBD1 (5 bases). Deletions cut 5 bases from V and 2 bases from J, with 12 bases between. This CDR3 is built from 13 residues. Germline V gives CDR1 DFQATT, CDR2 SNEGSKA (reference sequence). CDR3: CSAVDRPNTEAFF. CDR3 in DNA: TGCAGTGCTGTTGACAGACCAAACACTGAAGCTTTCTTT.

This clonotype was counted ten times or more. An end of the junction does not agree with germline; a read error may underlie this. J is TRBJ2-7 and V is TRBV7-9; 8 nucleotides line up with TRBD1. Germline V gene data show CDR1 as SEHNR and CDR2 as FQNEAQ (reference sequence). The CDR3 runs 12 residues. CDR3 bases: TGTGCCAGCAGCCAGGGGGCTTACGGGACAGATTTC. Its protein product is CASSQGAYGTDF.

This clonotype has ten or more counts. The chain recombines TRBV5-6 with TRBJ2-2; 9 nucleotides match TRBD1. V was clipped by 5 bases and J by 2 bases; unmatched bases: 13. The CDR3 length is 18 residues. Germline CDR1 and CDR2: SGHDT and YYEEEE. The CDR3 spells CASSSPGDRAINTGELFF. DNA of the CDR3: TGTGCCAGCAGTTCTCCCGGGGACAGGGCGATTAACACCGGGGAGCTGTTTTTT.

This clonotype was picked up many times. This chain uses TRBV2 with TRBJ2-1; 12 nucleotides line up with TRBD2. CDR1 and CDR2 (germline): SNHLY, FYNNEI. The CDR3 spans 15 residues. Germline trimming cut 5 bases from V and 5 bases from J; bases unmatched to any gene: 4. The CDR3 coding sequence is TGTGCCAGCAGTAAGAGACTAGCGGGAGACAATGAGCAGTTCTTC. Amino acid sequence: CASSKRLAGDNEQFF.

This clonotype was detected many times. This rearrangement joins TRBV30 to TRBJ2-3; D perhaps matches TRBD2 (6 bases). CDR1 GTSNPN and CDR2 SVGIG come from the germline V gene (reference sequence). This CDR3 is 13 amino acids long. Trimming stripped 3 bases from V and 0 bases from J, with 7 bases between. The CDR3 loop is CAWRRDSTDTQYF. CDR3 DNA: TGTGCCTGGAGGCGGGACAGCACAGATACGCAGTATTTT. The whole variable domain, filled in from reference TRBV30 and TRBJ2-3, reads SQTIHQWPATLVQPVGSPLSLECTVEGTSNPNLYWYRQAAGRGLQLLFYSVGIGQISSEVPQNLSASRPQDRQFILSSKKLLLSDSGFYLCAWRRDSTDTQYFGPGTRLTVL.

This clonotype came up many times. DNA for the CDR3: TGTGCCAGCAGCTTGGTGAACGAGCAGTACTTC. It encodes CASSLVNEQYF. The J gene is TRBJ2-7, the V gene TRBV5-6; D gene uncertain. The V end lost 0 bases, the J end lost 5 bases, and 3 bases lay between the germline ends. From germline, CDR1 is SGHDT and CDR2 YYEEEE. The CDR3 has 11 residues. Filled out from reference TRBV5-6 and TRBJ2-7, the complete variable domain reads DAGVTQSPTHLIKTRGQQVTLRCSPKSGHDTVSWYQQALGQGPQFIFQYYEEEERQRGNFPDRFSGHQFPNYSSELNVNALLLGDSALYLCASSLVNEQYFGPGTRLTVT.

Ten or more counts support this clonotype. The gene calls are TRBV20-1 and TRBJ1-5; D gene ambiguous. V lost 1 base and J lost 6, with 16 bases in between. CDR1 and CDR2 from the germline V gene are DFQATT and SNEGSKA (reference sequence). The CDR3 has 15 amino acids. The CDR3 here is CSARVDRIRGQPQHF. In DNA, the CDR3 is TGCAGTGCTAGAGTGGACCGCATCCGGGGTCAGCCCCAGCATTTT.

Concerning this clonotype: The junction does not match germline at one end; this may be a read error. This chain connects TRBV20-1 to TRBJ2-1, with 12 bases that match TRBD2. Germline values: CDR1 DFQATT, CDR2 SNEGSKA (reference sequence). CDR3 length: 15 amino acids. The DNA for the CDR3 is TGCGGTGCTATTCTAGCGGGGGGGCACGACAATGAGCAGTCCTTC. Protein: CGAILAGGHDNEQSF.

Ten or more counts support this clonotype. The chain employs TRBV5-1 and TRBJ2-3; D possibly corresponds to TRBD1 (5 bases). This CDR3 is built from 16 residues. Germline V gives CDR1 SGHRS, CDR2 YFSETQ. Between the trimmed V and J ends, which lost 1 base and 1 base, there was a span of 13 bases. CDR3 in DNA: TGCGCCAGCAGCTTGCAAGGGGCCCGAGGCACAGATACGCAGTATTTT. Its protein product is CASSLQGARGTDTQYF.

This clonotype showed up many times. This chain uses TRBV6-5 with TRBJ2-1, with TRBD2 as a possible D gene (6 bases). The V end lost 7 bases, the J end lost 3 bases, and 13 bases lay between the germline ends. Looked up from germline, CDR1 is MNHEY and CDR2 is SVGAGI. This CDR3 has 14 amino acids. The CDR3 loop is CASNKGGIYNEQFF. The CDR3 DNA sequence: TGTGCCAGCAATAAGGGCGGGATCTACAATGAGCAGTTCTTC.

On this clonotype itself: Its ends do not fully match the called genes, so a read error is possible. The CDR3 DNA reads as TGTGCCACCAGTATTGAGAGCTCTGGAAACACCATATATTTT. This translates into CATSIESSGNTIYF. This chain joins TRBV6-6 and TRBJ1-3; D unresolved. The length of the CDR3 is 14 residues. The germline gives CDR1 MNHNY, CDR2 SVGAGI (reference sequence).

With regard to this clonotype: A much larger clone is a single base away; this may be a read error. The CDR3 sequence is CASSSDRHTQYF. For the CDR3, the DNA is TGTGCCAGCAGCTCAGATCGGCATACGCAGTATTTT. The chain couples TRBV7-9 to TRBJ2-3; D uncertain. V was shortened by 4 bases and J by 7 bases, with 9 bases between the two germline ends. This CDR3 contains 12 residues. Germline-derived CDR1 and CDR2 are SEHNR and FQNEAQ (reference sequence).

In this sample, this clonotype turned up many times. The chain combines TRBV6-1 with TRBJ2-1, with TRBD2 identical over 12 bases. The CDR3 covers 15 residues. After removal of 3 bases from V and 4 bases from J, the junction contained 1 base not matched to a gene. Germline V lookup: CDR1 MNHNS, CDR2 SASEGT. This CDR3 is CASSETSGGYNEQFF. CDR3 nucleotide sequence: TGTGCCAGCAGTGAGACTAGCGGGGGATACAATGAGCAGTTCTTC.

Regarding this clonotype: A much larger clone lies one base from this, so it may be a read error. The genes are TRBV10-2 and TRBJ1-1; D is perhaps TRBD1 (6 bases). Trimming stripped 0 bases from V and 9 bases from J, with 11 bases between. Germline V lookup: CDR1 WSHSY, CDR2 SAAADI. The CDR3 is 13 amino acids. This CDR3 reads CASSESEQGKAFF. Here the CDR3 DNA reads TGCGCCAGCAGTGAGTCGGAACAGGGTAAAGCTTTCTTT.

Notes on this clonotype: This may be a read error, as it is one base from a much larger clone. The chain carries TRBV20-1 and TRBJ2-7, with TRBD2 matching 8 bases. Germline V gene lookup returns CDR1 DFQATT and CDR2 SNEGSKA (reference sequence). This CDR3 is 15 amino acids long. The CDR3 protein is CSAVGAGGSSYKQYF. The CDR3 region has the DNA TGCAGTGCCGTGGGTGCGGGGGGAAGCTCCTACAAGCAGTACTTC.

This clonotype is categorized as medium-sized (0.01 to 0.1%). This chain connects TRBV15 to TRBJ2-1, with 9 bases matching TRBD2. The CDR3 loop spans 17 amino acids. The V gene end was trimmed by 1 base and the J gene end by 4 bases; junction bases not matched to a gene: 8. The V gene's germline CDR1 is LNHNV and CDR2 YYDKDF (reference sequence). The CDR3 region is CATSRARLAGPYNEQFF. The CDR3 DNA reads TGTGCCACCAGCAGAGCGCGGCTAGCGGGGCCTTACAATGAGCAGTTCTTC.

This clonotype was counted many times. This chain uses TRBV6-6 with TRBJ2-7; no clear D. There are 11 residues in the CDR3. V was cut by 6 bases and J by 3 bases, with 6 bases left in between. Looked up from germline, CDR1 is MNHNY and CDR2 is SVGAGI (reference sequence). CDR3 loop: CASSSHYEQYF. The DNA for the CDR3 is TGTGCCAGCAGCTCCCACTACGAGCAGTACTTC.

This clonotype showed up many times. The CDR3 protein is CASTERSGTGELFF. CDR3 DNA: TGTGCCAGCACCGAACGGAGCGGGACCGGGGAGCTGTTTTTT. This rearrangement joins TRBV6-6 to TRBJ2-2; a possible D gene is TRBD2 (6 bases). Trimming cost V 7 bases and J 5 bases, with 14 bases left between them. The CDR3 covers 14 residues. CDR1 and CDR2 from the germline V gene are MNHNY and SVGAGI (reference sequence).

This clonotype was seen repeatedly, ten times or more. The chain links TRBV29-1 to TRBJ2-7, with 9 bases lining up with TRBD1. Germline V lookup: CDR1 SQVTM, CDR2 ANQGSEA. Trimming removed 6 bases from V and 3 bases from J; junction bases left unmatched: 9. The CDR3 consists of 14 residues. This chain's CDR3 is CSVLTTGGLYEQYF. In nucleotides, the CDR3 is TGCAGCGTGCTCACGACAGGGGGGCTCTACGAGCAGTACTTC.

This clonotype was detected ten times or more. The chain employs TRBV12-3 or TRBV12-4 and TRBJ1-5; maybe TRBD1 (5 bases). This CDR3 has 15 residues. V lost 3 bases and J lost 0, with 9 bases in between. The CDR3 bases are TGTGCCAGCAGTTTGTCAGGGAATAGCAATCAGCCCCAGCATTTT. It is translated as CASSLSGNSNQPQHF.

This clonotype was recorded at least ten times. The chain joins TRBV12-3 or TRBV12-4 to TRBJ2-3; D is uncertain. Trimming took 6 bases from V and 0 from J, leaving 4 bases between them. The CDR3 is 12 amino acids. The CDR3 nucleotides read TGTGCCAGCAGGACTAGCACAGATACGCAGTATTTT. Translated: CASRTSTDTQYF.

This clonotype showed up many times. DNA for the CDR3: TGTGCCAGCAGCCATTGGGACAGCTCAACTAATGAAAAACTGTTTTTT. It codes for CASSHWDSSTNEKLFF. The V call is TRBV3-1, the J call TRBJ1-4; 7 positions agree with TRBD1. CDR3 size: 16 residues. With V trimmed by 3 bases and J by 0 bases, 4 bases remained unmatched. Germline CDR1 LGHDT, CDR2 YNNKEL (reference sequence).

This clonotype has a count of ten or more. The chain employs TRBV30 and TRBJ2-7, with D possibly TRBD1 on 5 matching bases. Germline V CDR1 and CDR2: GTSNPN, SVGIG (reference sequence). Trimming removed 0 bases from V and 6 bases from J, with 15 bases in between. CDR3 size: 14 residues. CDR3 nucleotide sequence: TGTGCCTGGAGTGTGTTAGGGGTCTCAGGCGAGCAGTACTTC. Amino acid sequence: CAWSVLGVSGEQYF. The whole variable domain, remainder taken from reference TRBV30 and TRBJ2-7, is SQTIHQWPATLVQPVGSPLSLECTVEGTSNPNLYWYRQAAGRGLQLLFYSVGIGQISSEVPQNLSASRPQDRQFILSSKKLLLSDSGFYLCAWSVLGVSGEQYFGPGTRLTVT.